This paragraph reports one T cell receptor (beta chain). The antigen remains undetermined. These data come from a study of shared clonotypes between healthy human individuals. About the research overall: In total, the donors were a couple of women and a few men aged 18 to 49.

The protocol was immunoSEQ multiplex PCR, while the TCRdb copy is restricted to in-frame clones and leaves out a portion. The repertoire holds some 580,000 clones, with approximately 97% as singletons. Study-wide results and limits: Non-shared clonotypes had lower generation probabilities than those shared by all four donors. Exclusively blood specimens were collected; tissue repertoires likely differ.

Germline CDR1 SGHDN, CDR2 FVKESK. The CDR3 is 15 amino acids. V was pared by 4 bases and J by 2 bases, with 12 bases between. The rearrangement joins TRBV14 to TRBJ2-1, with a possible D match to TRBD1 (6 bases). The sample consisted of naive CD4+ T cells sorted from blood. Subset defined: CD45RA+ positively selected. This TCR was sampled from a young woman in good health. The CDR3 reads CASSRQGSTYNEQFF. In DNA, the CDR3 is TGTGCCAGCAGCCGGCAGGGGAGTACCTACAATGAGCAGTTCTTC.